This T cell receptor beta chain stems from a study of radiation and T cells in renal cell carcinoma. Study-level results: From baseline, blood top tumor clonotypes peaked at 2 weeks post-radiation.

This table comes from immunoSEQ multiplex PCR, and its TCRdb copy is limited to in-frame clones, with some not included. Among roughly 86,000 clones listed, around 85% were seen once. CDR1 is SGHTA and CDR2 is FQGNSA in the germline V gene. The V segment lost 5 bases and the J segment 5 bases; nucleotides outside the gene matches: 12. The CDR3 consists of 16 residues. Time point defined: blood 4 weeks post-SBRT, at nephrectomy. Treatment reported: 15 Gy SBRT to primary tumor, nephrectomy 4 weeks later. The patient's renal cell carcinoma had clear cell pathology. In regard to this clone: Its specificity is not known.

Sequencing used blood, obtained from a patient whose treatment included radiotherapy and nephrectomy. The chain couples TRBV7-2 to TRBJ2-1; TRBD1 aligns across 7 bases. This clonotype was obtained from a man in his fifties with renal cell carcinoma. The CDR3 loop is CASSIRQGRVDNEQFF. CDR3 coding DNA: TGTGCCAGCAGCATAAGACAGGGTCGGGTAGACAATGAGCAGTTCTTC.